These 9 T cell receptor beta chains were all obtained from the same sample, sequenced in a study of identical twins. TCRdb fed the 5' RACE reads into MiXCR, producing one record per CDR3 protein. This sample carries fewer than 250,000 distinct CDR3 sequences, roughly 10% of them seen once, and the ten largest clones take 5.1%. Sequencing was performed on memory (CD45RO+) T cells sorted from blood. These receptor sequences come from a young woman in good health.

This clonotype came up a few times. The chain employs TRBV10-1 and TRBJ2-3; tentatively, D is TRBD1 or TRBD2 (5 bases each). The V and J ends lost 6 bases and 5 bases respectively, with 15 bases between them. Germline V CDR1 and CDR2: WNHNN, SYGVQD (reference sequence). The CDR3 consists of 14 residues. The CDR3 spells CASSQGPRGDTQYF. The CDR3 bases are TGCGCCAGCAGCCAGGGACCACGGGGAGATACGCAGTATTTT.

This clonotype was detected a few times. The chain combines TRBV6-1 with TRBJ1-3; TRBD1 agrees at 10 bases. Germline V gene lookup returns CDR1 MNHNS and CDR2 SASEGT. The length of the CDR3 is 15 residues. Losses at the gene ends were 6 bases for V and 4 bases for J; bases not matched to a gene: 6. The CDR3 loop reads CASRAGTGEGNTIYF. CDR3 DNA: TGTGCCAGCAGGGCCGGGACAGGGGAAGGAAACACCATATATTTT.

This clonotype was detected many times. The chain has TRBV11-2 and TRBJ2-3; D gene uncertain. Germline-derived CDR1 and CDR2 are SGHAT and FQNNGV. This CDR3 has 13 amino acids. V was cut by 3 bases and J by 5 bases, with 9 bases left in between. The CDR3 loop reads CASSLRSRDTQYF. DNA for the CDR3: TGTGCCAGCAGCTTGAGGTCGAGAGATACGCAGTATTTT.

V is TRBV7-9 and J is TRBJ1-4; 8 nucleotides line up with TRBD1. The germline V gene encodes CDR1 SEHNR and CDR2 FQNEAQ (reference sequence). This CDR3 spans 15 amino acids. With V trimmed by 1 base and J by 3 bases, 1 base remained unmatched. The CDR3 region has the DNA TGTGCCAGCAGCTTAGGGACAGGGCCTAATGAAAAACTGTTTTTT. It encodes CASSLGTGPNEKLFF.

For the CDR3, the DNA is TGCGCCAGCAGCCTGCCCGGGACAGGGTTGAATGAGCAGTTCTTC. Its protein is CASSLPGTGLNEQFF. This chain links TRBV5-1 with TRBJ2-1; TRBD1 aligns across 9 bases. This CDR3 has 15 amino acids. J gave up 7 bases and V 4 bases, and 9 bases lay outside the gene matches. Per germline, CDR1 SGHRS and CDR2 YFSETQ.

The chain has TRBV7-2 and TRBJ2-2; D perhaps matches TRBD1 (5 bases). The CDR3 length is 16 residues. From germline, CDR1 is SGHTA and CDR2 FQGNSA. V lost 1 base to trimming and J lost 5 bases, with 14 bases between them. The CDR3, as DNA: TGTGCCAGCAGCTTAGAGGCAGGGTCCCGGACCGGGGAGCTGTTTTTT. As protein: CASSLEAGSRTGELFF.

This clonotype was detected only a few times. V usage is TRBV20-1 and J usage is TRBJ2-1, with 10 bases fitting TRBD2. This CDR3 has 14 residues. Germline V lookup: CDR1 DFQATT, CDR2 SNEGSKA (reference sequence). Germline trimming cut 6 bases from V and 7 bases from J; bases unmatched to any gene: 9. The CDR3 DNA sequence: TGCAGTGCGGGGGTAGCGGGAGGAATAAATGAGCAGTTCTTC. Translation gives CSAGVAGGINEQFF.

The gene calls are TRBV6-1 and TRBJ1-1, with 12 bases matching TRBD1. V lost 5 bases and J lost 7; bases outside the gene matches: 5. The germline CDR1 and CDR2 sequences are MNHNS and SASEGT. This CDR3 contains 14 residues. The CDR3 DNA reads as TGTGCCAGCAGTCGGGACAGGGGGCCGAGTGAAGCTTTCTTT. This translates into CASSRDRGPSEAFF.

V usage is TRBV12-3 or TRBV12-4 and J usage is TRBJ2-5; 8 positions agree with TRBD2. Trimming removed 0 bases from V and 2 bases from J; junction bases left unmatched: 5. This CDR3 region has 16 residues. This chain's CDR3 is CASSLAGLGVQETQYF. CDR3 nucleotides: TGTGCCAGCAGTTTAGCGGGACTAGGGGTTCAAGAGACCCAGTACTTC.